This is a list of T cell receptor beta chains from one sample in a study of blood T cells in healthy people across ages. Each CDR3 protein is one row after TCRdb ran MiXCR on the 5' RACE reads. Of roughly 730,000 distinct CDR3 sequences in the sample, around 50% were seen once. The specimen sequenced was blood. Receptors originate from a man aged 40-55 years in good health. Both conserved end residues are part of each CDR3. The D gene is left open where the match is weak. Not every row has a clone size; where given, it reads once, few, many or a size class.

-	TRBJ2-5	14	TRBD1	TRBV6-1	CASRRDRYQETQYF	TGTGCCAGCAGGAGGGACAGGTACCAAGAGACCCAGTACTTC
-	TRBJ1-2	15	-	TRBV15	CATSRAGDGRYGYTF	TGTGCCACCAGCAGAGCAGGGGACGGGCGCTATGGCTACACCTTC
-	TRBJ2-1	16	TRBD1	TRBV30	CAWDRGVARSYNEQFF	TGTGCCTGGGACAGGGGGGTCGCAAGGTCCTACAATGAGCAGTTCTTC
-	TRBJ2-3	16	-	TRBV11-2	CASSSGAGTYTDTQYF	TGTGCCAGCAGCTCCGGGGCAGGTACCTACACAGATACGCAGTATTTT
-	TRBJ2-1	17	-	TRBV21-1	CASSKGIPGQPYNEQFF	TGTGCCAGCAGCAAAGGCATCCCGGGACAACCTTACAATGAGCAGTTCTTC
-	TRBJ2-1	10	TRBD1	TRBV29-1	CSAGDREQFF	TGCAGCGCCGGGGACAGGGAGCAGTTCTTC
few	TRBJ1-2	13	-	TRBV12-3/TRBV12-4	CASSVAGSYGYTF	TGTGCCAGCAGTGTTGCGGGGAGCTATGGCTACACCTTC
-	TRBJ1-6	13	TRBD1	TRBV20-1	CSARTGERSPLHF	TGCAGTGCTAGGACAGGGGAGCGCTCACCCCTCCACTTT
-	TRBJ1-2	15	-	TRBV6-1	CASSDYTVRASGYTF	TGTGCCAGCAGTGATTATACAGTCAGGGCCTCTGGCTACACCTTC
few	TRBJ2-7	13	-	TRBV10-3	CAIRGASSNEQYF	TGTGCCATCAGGGGTGCTAGTTCCAACGAGCAGTACTTC
-	TRBJ2-7	14	-	TRBV12-3/TRBV12-4	CASEAESRFYEQYF	TGTGCCAGCGAGGCCGAAAGCCGTTTCTACGAGCAGTACTTC
few	TRBJ2-7	17	-	TRBV4-1	CASSQVAGGGPLYEQYF	TGCGCCAGCAGCCAAGTTGCCGGGGGCGGGCCCCTCTACGAGCAGTACTTC
few	TRBJ2-7	16	TRBD2	TRBV6-6	CASSYTTSGTRYEQYF	TGTGCCAGCAGTTACACTACTAGCGGGACTCGCTACGAGCAGTACTTC
-	TRBJ2-5	14	-	TRBV27	CASATRQTQETQYF	TGTGCCAGCGCCACCCGACAGACCCAAGAGACCCAGTACTTC
-	TRBJ2-1	17	TRBD2	TRBV7-2	CASSSTYSGSSYNEQFF	TGTGCCAGCAGCTCCACGTATAGCGGGAGCTCCTACAATGAGCAGTTCTTC
few	TRBJ2-5	17	TRBD2	TRBV28	CASSLYQAGGHQETQYF	TGTGCCAGCAGTCTATACCAGGCGGGAGGCCATCAAGAGACCCAGTACTTC
few	TRBJ1-2	15	TRBD1	TRBV29-1	CSVSPDLTGGGGYTF	TGCAGCGTCTCTCCCGACTTGACAGGGGGTGGTGGCTACACCTTC
few	TRBJ2-6	16	-	TRBV27	CASRPGGPSGANVLTF	TGTGCCAGCAGACCCGGGGGGCCCTCTGGGGCCAACGTCCTGACTTTC
-	TRBJ2-7	14	-	TRBV14	CASSQAGPWDEQYF	TGTGCCAGCAGCCAGGCAGGGCCCTGGGACGAGCAGTACTTC
-	TRBJ2-5	16	-	TRBV4-1	CASSQEPGSSGETQYF	TGCGCCAGCAGCCAAGAGCCGGGGAGTTCGGGAGAGACCCAGTACTTC
few	TRBJ2-1	13	-	TRBV14	CASSHVLVREQFF	TGTGCCAGCAGCCATGTCCTAGTCAGGGAGCAGTTCTTC
-	TRBJ2-7	15	-	TRBV9	CASSVGGSGSYEQYF	TGTGCCAGCAGCGTCGGGGGATCGGGCTCCTACGAGCAGTACTTC
-	TRBJ1-5	16	-	TRBV11-2	CASSHFREYRDQPQHF	TGTGCCAGCAGCCATTTCCGGGAGTACCGAGATCAGCCCCAGCATTTT
-	TRBJ2-3	15	-	TRBV15	CATSRDRASTDTQYF	TGTGCCACCAGCAGAGATAGGGCCAGCACAGATACGCAGTATTTT
-	TRBJ2-5	15	TRBD2	TRBV12-3/TRBV12-4	CASSFMGLVSNEQYF	TGTGCCAGCAGTTTTATGGGACTAGTATCCAATGAGCAGTACTTC
few	TRBJ2-5	17	-	TRBV24-1	CATSDPLAGDIGETQYF	TGTGCCACCAGTGACCCCCTCGCAGGAGATATTGGCGAGACCCAGTACTTC
-	TRBJ2-3	12	-	TRBV9	CASSVDHYTQYF	TGTGCCAGCAGCGTAGATCATTATACGCAGTATTTT
-	TRBJ2-1	18	-	TRBV4-2	CASSHDPLGGVGQNEQFF	TGTGCCAGCAGCCATGACCCTTTGGGGGGAGTCGGTCAAAATGAGCAGTTCTTC
-	TRBJ2-7	10	-	TRBV29-1	CSAWGDEQYF	TGCAGCGCCTGGGGGGACGAGCAGTACTTC
-	TRBJ2-7	15	-	TRBV10-3	CAISEPTQRSYEQYF	TGTGCCATCAGTGAGCCAACACAGCGGTCCTACGAGCAGTACTTC
-	TRBJ1-1	13	-	TRBV6-2/TRBV6-3	CASKNAALGEAFF	TGTGCCAGCAAAAACGCAGCATTGGGTGAAGCTTTCTTT
-	TRBJ2-1	18	-	TRBV6-2/TRBV6-3	CASSSTRDPRSSYNEQFF	TGTGCCAGCAGTTCCACTCGGGATCCTAGGAGCTCCTACAATGAGCAGTTCTTC
-	TRBJ2-7	15	TRBD1	TRBV7-3	CASSRTGRTYNEQYF	TGTGCCAGCAGCCGGACAGGGAGGACCTACAATGAGCAGTACTTC
-	TRBJ2-2	12	TRBD2	TRBV29-1	CSVATSGGELFF	TGCAGCGTCGCGACTAGCGGGGGGGAGCTGTTTTTT
-	TRBJ2-7	16	TRBD2	TRBV4-1	CASSHITSGRWYEQYF	TGCGCCAGCAGCCACATTACTAGCGGGAGGTGGTACGAGCAGTACTTC
-	TRBJ2-7	15	TRBD2	TRBV7-2	CASSLWGLAGGEQYF	TGTGCCAGCAGCTTATGGGGACTAGCGGGAGGAGAGCAGTACTTC
-	TRBJ2-5	16	TRBD2	TRBV7-9	CASILGGGIGNNEQYF	TGTGCCAGCATCTTGGGGGGGGGAATAGGCAACAATGAGCAGTACTTC
-	TRBJ2-5	20	TRBD2	TRBV6-1	CASSQRLALGTKPGGETQYF	TGTGCCAGCAGTCAGAGACTAGCATTAGGCACAAAACCAGGAGGAGAGACCCAGTACTTC
once	TRBJ1-1	15	-	TRBV27	CASSLFGSLYTEAFF	TGTGCCAGCAGTTTATTCGGCAGCCTCTACACTGAAGCTTTCTTT
-	TRBJ1-4	14	TRBD1	TRBV7-2	CATNRGGSNEKLFF	TGTGCCACGAACAGGGGAGGTTCTAATGAAAAACTGTTTTTT
-	TRBJ2-3	15	-	TRBV11-2	CASSLFGRSTDTQYF	TGTGCCAGCAGCTTATTCGGCCGTAGCACAGATACGCAGTATTTT
-	TRBJ2-7	16	TRBD2	TRBV5-1	CASSFSLAANMNEQYF	TGCGCCAGCAGCTTTAGCCTAGCGGCAAATATGAACGAGCAGTACTTC